The clone carrying this TCR beta chain was counted many times. Its antigen is currently unknown. Researchers took RNA transcripts and amplified the TCR beta CDR3 regions from them. The TCR CDR3 was amplified in a first-round RT-PCR using the HTBI primer set. TCRdb reprocessed the multiplex PCR reads via MiXCR and lists one record per CDR3 protein. Of almost 250,000 distinct CDR3 sequences listed, approximately 23% are singletons. These data come from a study of T cells in Graves' hyperthyroidism and ophthalmopathy. Findings and caveats of the study: Separation of ophthalmopathy from stable hyperthyroidism was achieved by a 13 V-J model. Most clonotypes expanded in the thyroid (above 0.001) were also present in blood.

Patients with ophthalmopathy all had a Clinical Activity Score of at least 3, a NOSPECS grade of at least 4 and duration under 3 months. The CDR3 covers 14 residues. Germline V gene lookup returns CDR1 SGDLS and CDR2 YYNGEE. V dropped 0 bases and J dropped 1 base, with 4 bases sitting between them. Sequencing was done on a sample of blood. The chain carries TRBV9 and TRBJ2-2; D is uncertain. The TCR was taken from a woman aged 40-49 years with Graves' ophthalmopathy. The chain's CDR3 is CASSVVGNTGELFF. The CDR3 DNA reads TGTGCCAGCAGCGTAGTAGGGAACACCGGGGAGCTGTTTTTT.